This TCR beta chain emerged from a study of blood T cell repertoires in COVID-19. Turning to the study itself: Samples representing acute and convalescent COVID-19 were sourced from the United States, Italy and Spain. PBMCs, B-cell-depleted T cells, or T cells were the source of the cDNA or gDNA that made up the material.

This clone was counted only a few times. In the authors' methods: Reference gene primer amplification yielded estimated nucleated cell counts. Sequenced by immunoSEQ multiplex PCR; TCRdb stores in-frame clones only, minus some. V, J and clone size were drawn from that table, and D and trimming were deduced from the DNA. The sample comprises under 35,000 clones, 80% of which are singletons, and over 30% rests with the top ten. Trimming pared 4 bases from V and 1 base from J, leaving 10 bases between. The CDR3 contains 14 residues. Per the germline V gene, CDR1 is SNHLY and CDR2 is FYNNEI. Input material: peripheral blood. This chain uses TRBV2 with TRBJ1-1; unclear D gene. The TCR comes from an older man with acute or convalescent COVID-19. The CDR3 protein is CASSVGGANTEAFF. CDR3 coding DNA: TGTGCCAGCAGTGTGGGAGGTGCGAACACTGAAGCTTTCTTT.